This T cell receptor (beta chain) was documented in a study of metastatic and nonmetastatic thyroid tumors. Study-level information: For malignant and benign thyroid patients, tumor or nodule tissue and blood were the sources whose repertoires were compared.

Each patient came to thyroid surgery without any prior treatment (of any kind). V was pared by 7 bases and J by 2 bases, with 18 bases between. CDR3 length equals 15 residues. This clone was counted many times. As handled by the study authors: Using the CDR3 differences seen across clinicopathological groups, the authors built a distant-metastasis classifier for papillary thyroid cancer, which was meant to discriminate distant-metastatic patients. TCRdb re-clonotyped the PCR reads through MiXCR. The V and J calls and clone size are TCRdb's, not the authors'. Of fewer than 70,000 clones in the sample, 25% to 35% were seen once.

V is TRBV12-3 or TRBV12-4 and J is TRBJ2-7; D is undetermined. Sequencing used blood. The sequence derives from a female donor with papillary thyroid cancer or a benign thyroid nodule (not recorded which). Some clones in this sample may be carry-over from other donors' samples. CDR3 protein: CASIPTRPLPYEQYF. In DNA, the CDR3 is TGTGCCAGCATTCCTACCCGCCCTCTCCCCTACGAGCAGTACTTC.